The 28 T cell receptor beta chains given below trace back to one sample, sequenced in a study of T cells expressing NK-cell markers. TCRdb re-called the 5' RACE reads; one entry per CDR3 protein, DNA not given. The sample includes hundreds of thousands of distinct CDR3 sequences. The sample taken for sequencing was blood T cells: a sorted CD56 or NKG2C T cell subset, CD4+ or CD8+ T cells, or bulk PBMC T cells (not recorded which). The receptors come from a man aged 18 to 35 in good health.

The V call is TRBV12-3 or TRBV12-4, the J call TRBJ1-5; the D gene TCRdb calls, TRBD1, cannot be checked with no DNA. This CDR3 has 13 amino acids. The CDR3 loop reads CASSPGRNQPQHF.

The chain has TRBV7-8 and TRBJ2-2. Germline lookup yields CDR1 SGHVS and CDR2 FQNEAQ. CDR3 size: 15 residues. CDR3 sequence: CASSLAAEVTGELFF. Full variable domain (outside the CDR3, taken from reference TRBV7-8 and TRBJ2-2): GAGVSQSPRYKVAKRGQDVALRCDPISGHVSLFWYQQALGQGPEFLTYFQNEAQLDKSGLPSDRFFAERPEGSVSTLKIQRTQQEDSAVYLCASSLAAEVTGELFFGEGSRLTVL.

CDR3: CASSLGTGGLAKNIQYF. V and J are TRBV4-2 and TRBJ2-4; with no DNA, the TCRdb D assignment of TRBD1 cannot be verified. This CDR3 is built from 17 residues. Germline V gene data show CDR1 as LGHNA and CDR2 as YNFKEQ.

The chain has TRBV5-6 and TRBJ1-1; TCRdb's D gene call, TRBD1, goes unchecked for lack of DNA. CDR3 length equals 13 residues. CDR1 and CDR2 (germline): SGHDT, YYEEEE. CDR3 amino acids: CASSLPGQGPAFF.

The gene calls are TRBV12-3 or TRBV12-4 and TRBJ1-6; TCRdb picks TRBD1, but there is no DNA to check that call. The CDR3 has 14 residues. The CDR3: CASSRGQYNSPLHF.

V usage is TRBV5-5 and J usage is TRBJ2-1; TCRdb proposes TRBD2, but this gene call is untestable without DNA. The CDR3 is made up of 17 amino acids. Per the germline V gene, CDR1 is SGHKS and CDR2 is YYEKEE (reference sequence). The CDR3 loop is CASSSGPSGSSYNEQFF.

The CDR3 is CASTLVHGTEAFF. This chain joins TRBV14 and TRBJ1-1; TCRdb designates TRBD1, a call that cannot be tested without DNA. CDR3 length equals 13 residues. Per the germline V gene, CDR1 is SGHDN and CDR2 is FVKESK.

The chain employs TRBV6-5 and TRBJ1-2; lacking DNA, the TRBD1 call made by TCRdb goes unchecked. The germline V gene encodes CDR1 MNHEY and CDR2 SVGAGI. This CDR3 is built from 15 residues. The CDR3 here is CASSPRGGLNYGYTF.

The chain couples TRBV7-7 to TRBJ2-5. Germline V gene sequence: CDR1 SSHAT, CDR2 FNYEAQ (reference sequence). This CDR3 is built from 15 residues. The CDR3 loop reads CASSLYGGLQETQYF.

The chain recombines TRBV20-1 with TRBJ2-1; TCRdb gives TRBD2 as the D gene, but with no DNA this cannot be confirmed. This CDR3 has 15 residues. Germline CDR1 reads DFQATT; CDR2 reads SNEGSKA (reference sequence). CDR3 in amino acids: CSARDRRTSPFEQFF.

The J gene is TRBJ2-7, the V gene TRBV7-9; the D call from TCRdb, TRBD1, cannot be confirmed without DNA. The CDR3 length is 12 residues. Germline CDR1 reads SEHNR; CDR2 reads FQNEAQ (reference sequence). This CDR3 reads CASREEGDEQYF.

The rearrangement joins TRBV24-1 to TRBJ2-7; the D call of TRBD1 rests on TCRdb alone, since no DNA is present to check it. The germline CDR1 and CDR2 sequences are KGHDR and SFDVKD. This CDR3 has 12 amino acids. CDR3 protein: CATSDQGLGQYF.

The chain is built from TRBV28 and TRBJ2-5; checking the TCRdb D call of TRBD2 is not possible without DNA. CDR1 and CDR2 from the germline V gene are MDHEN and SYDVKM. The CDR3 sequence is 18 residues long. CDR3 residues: CASSLGLAGGKFQETQYF.

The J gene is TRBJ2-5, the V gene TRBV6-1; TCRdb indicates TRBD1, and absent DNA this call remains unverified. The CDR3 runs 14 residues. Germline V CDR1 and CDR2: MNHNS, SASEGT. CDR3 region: CASSITGSGETQYF.

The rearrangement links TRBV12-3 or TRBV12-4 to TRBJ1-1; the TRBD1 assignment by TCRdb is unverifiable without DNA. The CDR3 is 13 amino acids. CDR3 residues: CASSPDRSSEAFF.

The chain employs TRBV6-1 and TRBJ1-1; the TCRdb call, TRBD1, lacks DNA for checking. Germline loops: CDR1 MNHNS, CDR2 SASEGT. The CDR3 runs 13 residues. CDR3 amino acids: CASSNTGNTEAFF.

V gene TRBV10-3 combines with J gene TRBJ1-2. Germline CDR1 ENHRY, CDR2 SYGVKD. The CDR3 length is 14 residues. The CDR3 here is CAISESALDYGYTF.

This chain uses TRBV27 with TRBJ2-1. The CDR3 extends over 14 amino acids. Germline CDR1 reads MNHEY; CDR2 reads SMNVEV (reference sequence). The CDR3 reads CASKTQELYNEQFF.

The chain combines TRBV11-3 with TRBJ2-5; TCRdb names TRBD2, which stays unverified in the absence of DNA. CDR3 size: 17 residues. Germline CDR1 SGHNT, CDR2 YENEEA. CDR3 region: CASSLGLAGGVSETQYF.

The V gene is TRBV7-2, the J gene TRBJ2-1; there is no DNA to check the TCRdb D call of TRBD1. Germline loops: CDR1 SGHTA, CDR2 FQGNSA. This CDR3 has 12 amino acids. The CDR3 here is CASSSGTGGYFF.

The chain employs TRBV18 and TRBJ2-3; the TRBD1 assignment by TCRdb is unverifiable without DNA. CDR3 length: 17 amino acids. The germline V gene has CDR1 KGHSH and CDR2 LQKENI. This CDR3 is CASSPSTGMMGTDTQYF.

CDR3 amino acids: CASSPQLGTGELFF. The genes are TRBV18 and TRBJ2-2. Germline CDR1 and CDR2: KGHSH and LQKENI. CDR3 size: 14 residues.

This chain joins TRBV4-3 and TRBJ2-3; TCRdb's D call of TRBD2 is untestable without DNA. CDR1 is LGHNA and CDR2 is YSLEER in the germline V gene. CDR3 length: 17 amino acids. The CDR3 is CASSQAGASTLHRTQYF.

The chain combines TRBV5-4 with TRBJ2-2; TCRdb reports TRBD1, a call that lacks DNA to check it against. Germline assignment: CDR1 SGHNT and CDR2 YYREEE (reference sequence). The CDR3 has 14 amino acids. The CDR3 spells CASSHRDTTGELFF.

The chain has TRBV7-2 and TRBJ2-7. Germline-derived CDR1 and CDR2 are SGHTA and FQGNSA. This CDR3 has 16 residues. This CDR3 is CASSLAFTATSYEQYF.

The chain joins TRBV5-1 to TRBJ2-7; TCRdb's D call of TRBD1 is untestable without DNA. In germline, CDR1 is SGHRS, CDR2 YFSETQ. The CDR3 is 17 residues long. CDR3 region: CASSLGSPGQIVYEQYF.

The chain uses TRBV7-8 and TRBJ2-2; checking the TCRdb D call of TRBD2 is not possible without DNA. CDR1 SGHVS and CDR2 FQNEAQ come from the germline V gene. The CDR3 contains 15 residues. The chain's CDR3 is CASTSKREQTGELFF. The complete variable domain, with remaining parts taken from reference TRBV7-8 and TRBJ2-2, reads GAGVSQSPRYKVAKRGQDVALRCDPISGHVSLFWYQQALGQGPEFLTYFQNEAQLDKSGLPSDRFFAERPEGSVSTLKIQRTQQEDSAVYLCASTSKREQTGELFFGEGSRLTVL.

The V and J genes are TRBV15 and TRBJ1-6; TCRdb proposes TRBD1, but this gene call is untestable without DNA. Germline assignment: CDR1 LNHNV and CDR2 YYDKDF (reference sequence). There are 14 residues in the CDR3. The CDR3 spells CATTGRQGDSPLHF. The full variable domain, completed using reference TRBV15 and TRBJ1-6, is DAMVIQNPRYQVTQFGKPVTLSCSQTLNHNVMYWYQQKSSQAPKLLFHYYDKDFNNEADTPDNFQSRRPNTSFCFLDIRSPGLGDTAMYLCATTGRQGDSPLHFGNGTRLTVT.